The following is a TCR beta chain sequence with its context. No cognate antigen has been identified for it. Per-base qualities were not stored, and no clone one base away is much larger. The sample comes from a study of blood T cell repertoires in COVID-19 (dated by TCRdb to the early 2020s). As for the study more broadly: Samples covering the acute and convalescent phases of COVID-19 were provided by collaborators in the United States, Italy and Spain. Samples were obtained from the ongoing ImmuneRACE study (first 160 participants) and from 1,200 or so subjects provided by 6 global collaborators. HLA class I and class II types, where available, came from metadata supplied by the sample provider rather than from assay-based typing. The prospective study material was composed of cDNA or gDNA derived from T cells, B-cell-depleted T cells, or PBMCs. The repertoires were released in a freely available public database meant as a resource for research on the immune response to SARS-CoV-2. Deeply sampled blood TCRbeta repertoires from subjects exposed to, actively infected with, or recovered from COVID-19 were included in the dataset. A de-identified subject ID, COVID-19 status, age in years and sex were almost always included in the sample metadata.

The immunoSEQ Assay, a bias-controlled multiplex PCR, was used to amplify TCRbeta CDR3 regions from genomic DNA. As for the original processing: The number of nucleated cells in each sample was estimated from the amplification of reference gene primers within the assay. To quantify the absolute abundance of each unique TCRbeta CDR3 rearrangement, sequence reads were collapsed and filtered. For each sample, productive Simpson clonality was calculated as the square root of Simpson's diversity index across productive rearrangements. What TCRdb holds here is the immuneACCESS table cut down to in-frame rearrangements. Part of the clones is not present; checked against another copy, under half of the missing clones reflect an unresolved V gene, and the others are unexplained. The DNA was the basis for D and trimming; V, J and clone size are from that table. The sample has 52,000 or so clones on record, 60% to 85% of them singletons. The ten largest clones capture around 20% of the sample.

Collaborating institutions collected whole blood in K2EDTA tubes following their own protocols. For TCRbeta analysis, collaborators shipped samples as frozen whole blood, isolated PBMCs, or DNA extracted from either of those sample types. The V and J ends are trimmed by 2 bases and 5 bases, leaving 9 bases between them. Based on the germline V gene, the CDR1 and CDR2 sequences are LGHNA and YNFKEQ. Its CDR3 holds 14 amino acids, cysteine through phenylalanine. The only DNA kept is the CDR3, 42 bases in frame from the first base. Points the paper makes about the study in general: The amount of clinical and demographic metadata varied by source and participant and was provided uncurated.

Recombination linked TRBV4-2 to TRBJ1-4; TRBD1 might be the D gene, on 5 matching bases. This clonotype originated in a man between 45 and 60 years old with active or convalescent COVID-19. Sequenced sample: peripheral blood. The DNA sequence follows: TGTGCCAGCAGCCAACAAGCAGGGAATGAAAAACTGTTTTTT. Its protein product is CASSQQAGNEKLFF.